This T cell receptor (beta chain) was recorded in a study of blood T cell repertoires in COVID-19. Study summary: From the United States, Italy and Spain came samples of acute and convalescent COVID-19. Nucleic acid was either cDNA or gDNA, and it came from T cells, B-cell-depleted T cells, or PBMCs.

The CDR3 has 15 residues. Trimming pared 4 bases from V and 5 bases from J, leaving 13 bases between. From germline, CDR1 is SGHRS and CDR2 YFSETQ. In the study's own analysis: Quantification of nucleated cells was approximated via reference gene primer amplification. Clones were sequenced by immunoSEQ multiplex PCR, and TCRdb holds only the in-frame ones, with some missing. The DNA was the basis for D and trimming; V, J and clone size are from that table. The table has roughly 380,000 clones, over 75% seen once; the top ten hold about 1.4%. Seattle participants joined during active infection and were tracked over time.

The clonotype was recovered from a woman in her 40s with COVID-19, enrolled during active disease. J is TRBJ1-6 and V is TRBV5-1; D possibly corresponds to TRBD1 (5 bases). The sample taken for sequencing was peripheral blood. The CDR3 DNA reads as TGCGCCAGCAGCGGCAAGGGGTCTGATAATTCACCCCTCCACTTT. Amino acids: CASSGKGSDNSPLHF.